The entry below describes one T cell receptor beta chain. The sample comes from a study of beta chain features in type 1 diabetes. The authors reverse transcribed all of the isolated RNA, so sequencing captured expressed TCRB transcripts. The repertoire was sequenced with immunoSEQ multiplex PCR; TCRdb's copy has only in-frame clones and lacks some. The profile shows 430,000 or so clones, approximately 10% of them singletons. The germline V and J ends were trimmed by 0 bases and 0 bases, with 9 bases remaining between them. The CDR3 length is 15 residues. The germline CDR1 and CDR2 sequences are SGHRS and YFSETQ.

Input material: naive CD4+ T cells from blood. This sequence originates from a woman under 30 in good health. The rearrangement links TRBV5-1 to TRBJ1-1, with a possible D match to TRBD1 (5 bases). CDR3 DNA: TGCGCCAGCAGCTTGGCGGGACGGCTGAACACTGAAGCTTTCTTT. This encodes CASSLAGRLNTEAFF.